Following are 17 T cell receptor beta chains from one sample sequenced in a study of cytomegalovirus exposure and HLA in healthy donors. The primer mix had 60 Vbeta and 13 Jbeta primers. The assay was immunoSEQ multiplex PCR, and TCRdb's table has in-frame clones only and misses some. The table includes some 110,000 clones, about 80% detected once. The sample was PBMCs. Every receptor here comes from a man aged 45 to 65 in good health and CMV-seropositive.

The chain uses TRBV5-1 and TRBJ1-1, with D tentatively TRBD1 (6 bases). The length of the CDR3 is 13 residues. Germline V lookup: CDR1 SGHRS, CDR2 YFSETQ. Between the trimmed V and J ends, which lost 7 bases and 1 base, there was a span of 11 bases. The CDR3 here is CASGTQGNTEAFF. CDR3 coding DNA: TGCGCCAGCGGAACACAGGGGAACACTGAAGCTTTCTTT.

This chain uses TRBV23-1 with TRBJ2-5, with TRBD2 identical over 10 bases. TRBV23-1 is given ORF status, its function remaining uncertain. The CDR3 is 16 amino acids. V dropped 6 bases and J dropped 1; count of bases not matched to a gene: 8. CDR3 coding DNA: TGCGCCAGCAGCCTTCGACTAGCGGGTTCCCAAGAGACCCAGTACTTC. It specifies CASSLRLAGSQETQYF.

This clone was counted once. The rearrangement joins TRBV30 to TRBJ1-1, with a weak D call TRBD1 (6 bases). This CDR3 is 13 amino acids long. V was trimmed by 0 bases and J by 1 base, leaving 6 bases between them. Germline CDR1 and CDR2: GTSNPN and SVGIG (reference sequence). Here the CDR3 reads CAWSVGGNTEAFF. CDR3 nucleotide sequence: TGTGCCTGGAGTGTAGGGGGGAACACTGAAGCTTTCTTT. The variable domain in full, completed from reference TRBV30 and TRBJ1-1, reads SQTIHQWPATLVQPVGSPLSLECTVEGTSNPNLYWYRQAAGRGLQLLFYSVGIGQISSEVPQNLSASRPQDRQFILSSKKLLLSDSGFYLCAWSVGGNTEAFFGQGTRLTVV.

The V gene is TRBV5-1, the J gene TRBJ2-7, with D unresolved. Trimming left V 1 base short and J 0 bases short, with 8 bases between. This CDR3 has 14 amino acids. CDR1 SGHRS and CDR2 YFSETQ come from the germline V gene. The CDR3 loop is CASSLQQSSYEQYF. The DNA for the CDR3 is TGCGCCAGCAGCTTGCAACAGAGCTCCTACGAGCAGTACTTC. Full variable domain (remainder filled in from reference TRBV5-1 and TRBJ2-7): KAGVTQTPRYLIKTRGQQVTLSCSPISGHRSVSWYQQTPGQGLQFLFEYFSETQRNKGNFPGRFSGRQFSNSRSEMNVSTLELGDSALYLCASSLQQSSYEQYFGPGTRLTVT.

This clone has only one observation. This chain joins TRBV27 and TRBJ1-1; D possibly corresponds to TRBD1 (6 bases). The CDR3 is 15 amino acids. The germline CDR1 and CDR2 sequences are MNHEY and SMNVEV (reference sequence). V was trimmed by 3 bases and J by 0 bases, leaving 11 bases between them. CDR3 region: CASSFRTDMNTEAFF. CDR3 DNA sequence: TGTGCCAGCAGTTTTCGGACAGACATGAACACTGAAGCTTTCTTT.

The V call is TRBV6-5, the J call TRBJ1-6; no firm D call. Germline CDR1 reads MNHEY; CDR2 reads SVGAGI. V gave up 0 bases and J gave up 8 bases, with 11 bases separating them. CDR3 length: 15 amino acids. Here the CDR3 reads CASSYSKNSDSPLHF. CDR3 nucleotides: TGTGCCAGCAGTTACTCGAAAAATTCGGATTCACCCCTCCACTTT.

In this sample, this clone turned up once. This rearrangement joins TRBV18 to TRBJ1-1; D is unclear. This CDR3 comprises 13 residues. V was cut by 2 bases and J by 1 base, with 5 bases left in between. Germline assignment: CDR1 KGHSH and CDR2 LQKENI. CDR3 nucleotides: TGTGCCAGCTCACCAAGAGAGAACACTGAAGCTTTCTTT. Protein product: CASSPRENTEAFF. The variable domain in full, with the rest retrieved from reference TRBV18 and TRBJ1-1, is NAGVMQNPRHLVRRRGQEARLRCSPMKGHSHVYWYRQLPEEGLKFMVYLQKENIIDESGMPKERFSAEFPKEGPSILRIQQVVRGDSAAYFCASSPRENTEAFFGQGTRLTVV.

The sample holds a few counts of this clone. V and J are TRBV29-1 and TRBJ2-7, with 12 bases that match TRBD2. The CDR3 covers 14 residues. J lost 0 bases, V lost 4 bases, and 1 base had no gene match. In germline, CDR1 is SQVTM, CDR2 ANQGSEA. The CDR3 DNA reads as TGCAGCGTTGGGACTAGCGGGGTCTCCTACGAGCAGTACTTC. Its translation: CSVGTSGVSYEQYF.

The chain joins TRBV2 to TRBJ2-5; 7 bases match TRBD2. With V trimmed by 11 bases and J by 3 bases, 9 bases remained unmatched. Germline CDR1 SNHLY, CDR2 FYNNEI. The CDR3 is 13 amino acids. CDR3 nucleotide sequence: TGTGCCGGGAAGCGGGGTGGGAAAGAGACCCAGTACTTC. Translated: CAGKRGGKETQYF.

The chain links TRBV5-6 to TRBJ1-4, with a tentative D call TRBD1 (5 bases). This CDR3 region has 18 residues. CDR1 and CDR2 from the germline V gene are SGHDT and YYEEEE. Trimming took off 4 bases at V and 4 bases at J, with 23 bases between the two ends. The chain's CDR3 is CASSNNRGGKLINEKLFF. The DNA of the CDR3 is TGTGCCAGCAGCAACAACCGGGGGGGAAAGTTAATTAATGAAAAACTGTTTTTT.

This chain joins TRBV28 and TRBJ1-2; 7 bases match TRBD1. CDR1 is MDHEN and CDR2 is SYDVKM in the germline V gene. The J segment lost 6 bases and the V segment lost 8 bases, leaving 9 bases of the junction unmatched. This CDR3 spans 13 amino acids. CDR3 amino acids: CASSRLTGNGYTF. The CDR3 region has the DNA TGTGCCAGCTCCCGCTTGACAGGGAATGGCTACACCTTC.

This clone was counted once. The chain uses TRBV2 and TRBJ2-7, with D possibly matching TRBD1 (6 bases). Germline V gives CDR1 SNHLY, CDR2 FYNNEI. The CDR3 covers 15 residues. Trimming removed 3 bases from V and 0 bases from J, with 12 bases in between. This chain's CDR3 is CASSDRQANSYEQYF. As DNA, the CDR3 is TGTGCCAGCAGTGACCGACAGGCAAACTCCTACGAGCAGTACTTC.

The V and J genes are TRBV4-3 and TRBJ2-1, with D perhaps TRBD1 (5 bases). Germline lookup yields CDR1 LGHNA and CDR2 YSLEER. The length of the CDR3 is 15 residues. V lost 3 bases, J lost 4 bases, and 13 bases lay in between. CDR3 residues: CASSQPRGYYNEQFF. CDR3 nucleotides: TGCGCCAGCAGCCAGCCTAGGGGCTATTACAATGAGCAGTTCTTC.

The J gene is TRBJ1-3, the V gene TRBV27; D is ambiguous. Trimming shortened V by 11 bases and J by 4 bases, and 15 bases separated the two germline ends. Per the germline V gene, CDR1 is MNHEY and CDR2 is SMNVEV (reference sequence). The CDR3 covers 13 residues. CDR3 sequence reads: CAPHRRWGNTIYF. CDR3 coding DNA: TGTGCCCCTCACCGGCGGTGGGGAAACACCATATATTTT.

The rearrangement links TRBV11-3 to TRBJ1-1, with D perhaps TRBD1 (5 bases). Trimming took 5 bases from V and 0 from J, leaving 7 bases between them. The CDR3 consists of 13 residues. Germline lookup yields CDR1 SGHNT and CDR2 YENEEA. CDR3 loop: CASSQQVNTEAFF. CDR3 DNA: TGTGCCAGCAGCCAACAGGTGAACACTGAAGCTTTCTTT.

This clone was recorded only once. The chain links TRBV5-1 to TRBJ2-1; TRBD2 agrees at 11 bases. CDR1 is SGHRS and CDR2 is YFSETQ in the germline V gene. V was pared by 5 bases and J by 2 bases, with 9 bases of the junction left unmatched. The CDR3 is 17 amino acids. The CDR3 bases are TGCGCCAGCAGAAGACCCGGACTAGCGGGCACCTACAATGAGCAGTTCTTC. This sequence encodes CASRRPGLAGTYNEQFF.

The gene calls are TRBV10-3 and TRBJ1-5, with D possibly TRBD1 on 5 matching bases. This CDR3 comprises 15 residues. With 3 bases removed from V and 0 bases from J, the gap between germline ends came to 9 bases. Looked up from germline, CDR1 is ENHRY and CDR2 is SYGVKD. CDR3 coding DNA: TGTGCCATCAGTGATGGGGGGGTTAGCAATCAGCCCCAGCATTTT. Protein sequence: CAISDGGVSNQPQHF.